This T cell receptor beta chain is drawn from a study of T cells in localized non-small cell lung cancer. Findings of the study overall: Adjacent lung was found to contain a median approximately 60 of the top 100 tumor clones. Patients showing higher blood T cell density tended to see longer overall survival.

Clones were sequenced by immunoSEQ multiplex PCR, and TCRdb holds only the in-frame ones, with some missing. The sample includes 20,000 to 25,000 clones, approximately 84% of them seen just once. J lost 6 bases, V lost 0 bases, and 4 bases had no gene match. Germline CDR1 is SGDLS and CDR2 is YYNGEE. The CDR3 extends over 15 amino acids. A word on this clone: Its antigen is not identified.

This chain uses TRBV9 with TRBJ1-3, with 9 bases lining up with TRBD1. The sample consisted of peripheral blood, taken before any cancer treatment. The receptor comes from a man between 40 and 70 years old with stage I lung adenocarcinoma. In DNA form, the CDR3 reads TGTGCCAGCAGCGTAGAAGACAGGGGGTCAAACACCATATATTTT. Its translation is CASSVEDRGSNTIYF.